This section outlines one T cell receptor (beta chain) sequence together with its context. Only in-frame clones appear in the TCRdb table, and some are missing; sequencing was by immunoSEQ multiplex PCR. The sample gives approximately 170,000 clones, about 88% of which show up once; 1.5% to 2% is in the top ten. V lost 9 bases and J lost 5; bases outside the gene matches: 13. Germline loops: CDR1 LNHDA, CDR2 SQIVND (reference sequence). This CDR3 has 17 residues. The sample originates from a study of blood T cell repertoires in COVID-19. As for the study in general: Collection of acute and convalescent COVID-19 samples took place in the United States, Italy and Spain.

This TCR came from a man aged 18 to 29 who had recovered from COVID-19. The sequencing sample was made of peripheral blood. The gene calls are TRBV19 and TRBJ2-3, with 14 bases matching TRBD2. CDR3 sequence (DNA): TGTGCCAGCCCCCCCCCGGGACTAGCGGGAGTGGTAGATACGCAGTATTTT. It codes for CASPPPGLAGVVDTQYF.